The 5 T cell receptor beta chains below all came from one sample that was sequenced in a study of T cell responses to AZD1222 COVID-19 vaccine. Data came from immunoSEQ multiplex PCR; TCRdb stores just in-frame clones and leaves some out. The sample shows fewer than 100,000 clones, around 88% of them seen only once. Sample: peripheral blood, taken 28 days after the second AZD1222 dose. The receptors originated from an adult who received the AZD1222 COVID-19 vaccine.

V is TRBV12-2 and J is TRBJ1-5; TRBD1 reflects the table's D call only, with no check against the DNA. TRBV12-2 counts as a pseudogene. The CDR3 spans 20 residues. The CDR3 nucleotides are TGTGCAAGTCGCCCCCAGGGCCGACAGGGGCCCCACGGTAGCAATCAGCCCCAGCATTTT. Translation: CASRPQGRQGPHGSNQPQHF.

CDR3 residues: CASSQGDSLNEKLFF. The CDR3 DNA reads as TGTGCCAGCAGCCAAGGGGACAGCCTTAATGAAAAACTGTTTTTT. This chain uses TRBV4-2 with TRBJ1-4; 7 positions match TRBD1. Germline CDR1 LGHNA, CDR2 YNFKEQ. J lost 4 bases, V lost 1 base, and 3 bases had no gene match. This CDR3 has 15 amino acids.

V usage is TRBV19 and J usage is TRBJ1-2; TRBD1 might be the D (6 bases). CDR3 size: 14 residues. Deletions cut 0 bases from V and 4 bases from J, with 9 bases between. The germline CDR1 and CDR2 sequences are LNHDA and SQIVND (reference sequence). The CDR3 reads CASSIEGQSYGYTF. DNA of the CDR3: TGTGCCAGTAGTATAGAAGGACAGAGCTATGGCTACACCTTC.

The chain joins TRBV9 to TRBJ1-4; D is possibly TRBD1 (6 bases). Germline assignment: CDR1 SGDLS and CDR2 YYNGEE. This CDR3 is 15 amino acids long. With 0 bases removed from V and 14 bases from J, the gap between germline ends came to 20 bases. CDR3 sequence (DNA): TGTGCCAGCAGCGTAGGGGCAGGGGTGAACCCTCGGCTGTTTTTT. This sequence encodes CASSVGAGVNPRLFF.

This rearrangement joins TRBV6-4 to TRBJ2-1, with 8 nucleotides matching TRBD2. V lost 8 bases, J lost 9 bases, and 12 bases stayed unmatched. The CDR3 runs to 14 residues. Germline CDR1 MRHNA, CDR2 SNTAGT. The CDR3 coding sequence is TGTGCCAGCTCTTTCGGAGCGGGGGAAGGTGAGCAGTTCTTC. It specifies CASSFGAGEGEQFF.